The subject of this entry is one T cell receptor (beta chain). Sequenced by immunoSEQ multiplex PCR; TCRdb stores in-frame clones only, minus some. Among 300,000 or so clones listed, more than 80% were seen once. The source of the sample is a study of blood T cell repertoires in COVID-19. For the study at large: PBMCs, B-cell-depleted T cells, or T cells provided the cDNA or gDNA that made up the material.

The CDR3 spans 14 residues. V was shortened by 4 bases and J by 5 bases, with 15 bases between the two germline ends. Germline V gene lookup returns CDR1 KGHSH and CDR2 LQKENI. Sequenced input: peripheral blood. The chain couples TRBV18 to TRBJ2-7, with a weak D call TRBD1 (6 bases). This receptor was taken from a man between 18 and 29 years old who had recovered from COVID-19. In DNA, the CDR3 is TGTGCCAGCTCACGGGACATTGGGGGTCACGAGCAGTACTTC. Its protein product is CASSRDIGGHEQYF.